The T cell receptor beta chain described here comes from a study of cytomegalovirus exposure and HLA in healthy donors. Study observations and caveats: A few of the chains that were CMV-associated were confirmed in vitro to be specific for CMV antigens. The authors listed 150 to 200 TCR beta chains as cytomegalovirus-associated. Presence/absence analyses took donor sequencing depth as roughly uniform.

Germline CDR1 is LNHDA and CDR2 is SQIVND (reference sequence). The CDR3 has 13 amino acids. V lost 0 bases and J 6 bases, leaving 6 bases between the germline ends. This clone was observed a few times. No antigen is known for it. Vbeta (60) and Jbeta (13) primers were used in the PCR. Original data processing: In a later analysis, roughly 11 million of approximately 80 million unique beta chains occurred in at least two donors. The assay was immunoSEQ multiplex PCR, and TCRdb's table has in-frame clones only and misses some. V and J calls plus clone size are reproduced from that table; the DNA served to infer D and trimming. Of around 130,000 clones detected, around 77% appear once; the ten largest clones hold less than 6%.

Material for sequencing was PBMCs. The chain combines TRBV19 with TRBJ1-5; unclear D gene. The sequence came from a young man in good health and CMV-seropositive. CDR3 protein: CASSIDRVQPQHF. CDR3 DNA: TGTGCCAGTAGTATAGATCGGGTTCAGCCCCAGCATTTT.